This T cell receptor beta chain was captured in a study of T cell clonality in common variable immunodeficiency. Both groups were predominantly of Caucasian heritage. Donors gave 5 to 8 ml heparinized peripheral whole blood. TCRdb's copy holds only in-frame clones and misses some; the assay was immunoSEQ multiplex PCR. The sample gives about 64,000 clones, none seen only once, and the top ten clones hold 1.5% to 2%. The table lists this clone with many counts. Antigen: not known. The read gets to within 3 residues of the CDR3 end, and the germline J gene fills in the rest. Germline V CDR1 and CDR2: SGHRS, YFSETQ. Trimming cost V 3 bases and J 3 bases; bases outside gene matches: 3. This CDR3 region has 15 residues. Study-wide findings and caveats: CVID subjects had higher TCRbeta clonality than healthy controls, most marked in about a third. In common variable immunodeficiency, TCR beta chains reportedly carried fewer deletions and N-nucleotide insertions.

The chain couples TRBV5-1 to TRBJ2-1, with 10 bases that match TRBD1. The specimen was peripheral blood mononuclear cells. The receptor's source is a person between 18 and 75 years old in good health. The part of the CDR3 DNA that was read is TGCGCCAGCAGCTACGGGACAGGGGTCTACAATGAG. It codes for CASSYGTGVYNE. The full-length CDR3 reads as CASSYGTGVYNEQFF.